This TCR beta chain was profiled in a study of T-cell reconstitution after alpha-beta-depleted transplantation in children (dated by TCRdb to the mid-2010s). Background for the entire study: Using TCR repertoire profiling, the study followed T-cell immune reconstitution in a quantitative way in children after TCRalphabeta/CD19-depleted allogeneic hematopoietic cell transplantation. What the work shows at the level of the full study, not this receptor alone: In some patients, the high TCRbeta diversity seen at day 60 was put down to recipient T cells and intrathymic progenitors that had survived conditioning. The frequencies of hyperexpanded clones fell over the following months, and after one year, T-cell counts and TCRbeta diversity were mostly attributed to newly produced T cells. The apparently early alphabetaT-cell count recovery about two months after transplant was reportedly dependent on only several hundred rapidly expanded clones derived from non-depleted graft cells.

This clonotype was counted between two and nine times. This clone's antigen is unknown. Base quality data are lacking; no much larger clone is found one base away. The CDR3 runs 14 residues from the cysteine to the phenylalanine. The retained sequence is limited to the CDR3, 42 bases, with the frame set at the first base. V lost 7 bases and J lost 4 bases, and the count of bases not matched to a germline gene is 7. The germline V gene yields SNHLY for CDR1 and FYNNEI for CDR2. The library was produced with PCR. Sequenced on an Illumina HiSeq 2500. TCR library preparation used molecular barcoding, with unique molecular identifiers applied to normalize quantification of the TCRbeta repertoire. TCRdb took the public reads, trimmed them with fastp at Q25, ran MiXCR for clone calling and kept in-frame beta chains. All rows with the same CDR3 protein become a single entry with the most common DNA and genes. This sample lists about 870,000 distinct CDR3 sequences; approximately 15% were detected once. Around 5% of the sample comes from the top ten.

Taken with the paper, the label for treatment or condition translates to: allogeneic hematopoietic cell transplantation with graft depleted of TCRalphabeta T cells and CD19 B cells. The children who served as transplant recipients had been given grafts of TCRalphabeta/CD19-depleted allogeneic hematopoietic cells. This receptor was identified in a male patient between 5 and 17 years old who had a stem cell transplant for acute lymphoblastic leukemia, so the T cells may come from the graft donor. Sequenced material: PBMCs, mostly from graft donor cells, taken 360 days after TCRalphabeta/CD19-depleted stem cell transplant. The sequence links TRBV2 to TRBJ2-7, with 10 junctional bases fitting TRBD2. The CDR3 in this case is CASNKVTSGYEQYF. The nucleotides are TGTGCCAGCAATAAGGTGACTAGCGGGTACGAGCAGTACTTC.